This T cell receptor (beta chain) was retrieved from a study of blood T cell repertoires in COVID-19. Study-wide background: Acute and convalescent COVID-19 specimens originated in the United States, Italy and Spain. Nucleic acid was either cDNA or gDNA, and it came from T cells, B-cell-depleted T cells, or PBMCs.

This clone occurred once. In the original processing: Amplified reference gene primers provided the basis for estimating nucleated cell counts. Some clones are missing from TCRdb's copy, which holds only in-frame ones; the method was immunoSEQ multiplex PCR. V, J and clone size reflect that table, while D and trimming were determined from the DNA. The table records about 110,000 clones, over 75% of them present only once. The sequenced material came from peripheral blood. The sequence derives from a woman at least 80 years old with active or convalescent COVID-19.

The CDR3 here is CASSIKGESRQETQYF. The CDR3 DNA reads as TGTGCCAGCAGCATTAAGGGGGAGAGCCGACAAGAGACCCAGTACTTC. The rearrangement joins TRBV11-3 to TRBJ2-5; possible D gene TRBD1, 6 bases. Trimming left V 5 bases short and J 2 bases short, with 18 bases between. There are 16 residues in the CDR3. Germline V gives CDR1 SGHNT, CDR2 YENEEA.